Presented here are 11 T cell receptor beta chains from one specimen sequenced in a study of T-cell reconstitution after alpha-beta-depleted transplantation in children. The authors prepared the TCRbeta library with unique molecular identifiers. TCRdb passed the PCR reads through MiXCR, listing each CDR3 protein once. Here the sample spans some 550,000 distinct CDR3 sequences, approximately 20% being singletons. The sample in question was PBMCs from the stem cell graft donor, obtained from the stem cell graft. Every receptor here comes from a human donor who donated a stem cell graft to a child with acute lymphoblastic leukemia.

Here the CDR3 reads CASSRNRDGYGYTF. CDR3 nucleotide sequence: TGTGCCAGCAGTCGGAACAGGGACGGCTATGGCTACACCTTC. The chain uses TRBV6-2 or TRBV6-3 and TRBJ1-2, with D possibly TRBD1 on 6 matching bases. Germline CDR1 reads MNHEY; CDR2 reads SVGEGT. Trimming took 5 bases from V and 4 from J, leaving 14 bases between them. This CDR3 has 14 amino acids.

J is TRBJ1-4 and V is TRBV5-5, with a possible D match to TRBD1 (5 bases). The ends were cut back, 0 bases at V and 4 bases at J, with 13 bases in the middle. The CDR3 loop spans 16 amino acids. Germline V CDR1 and CDR2: SGHKS, YYEKEE (reference sequence). CDR3 residues: CASSLARGSFNEKLFF. CDR3 nucleotide sequence: TGTGCCAGCAGCTTGGCCCGGGGCTCCTTTAATGAAAAACTGTTTTTT.

This clonotype was observed a handful of times. The J gene is TRBJ2-7, the V gene TRBV25-1; the D is unclear. Trimming shortened V by 6 bases and J by 1 base, and 10 bases separated the two germline ends. The CDR3 extends over 13 amino acids. The germline V gene encodes CDR1 MGHDK and CDR2 SYGVNS. CDR3 residues: CASREGKSYEQYF. CDR3 nucleotide sequence: TGTGCCAGCAGGGAAGGGAAATCCTACGAGCAGTACTTC.

This clonotype came up a few times. This chain joins TRBV3-1 and TRBJ1-6; D gene unclear. V dropped 9 bases and J dropped 6 bases, with 12 bases sitting between them. Germline V CDR1 and CDR2: LGHDT, YNNKEL (reference sequence). CDR3 length: 13 residues. CDR3 sequence: CASSGRINSPLHF. DNA of the CDR3: TGTGCCAGTTCGGGCAGGATTAATTCACCCCTCCACTTT.

This chain joins TRBV5-8 and TRBJ2-5; TRBD1 might be the D (5 bases). This CDR3 spans 13 amino acids. V shed 4 bases and J shed 2 bases, with 9 bases lying between them. Per germline, CDR1 SGHTS and CDR2 YDEGEE. As DNA, the CDR3 is TGTGCCAGCAGCGCTGACAGACAAGAGACCCAGTACTTC. Translation: CASSADRQETQYF.

The rearrangement links TRBV24-1 to TRBJ2-1; D may be TRBD2 (6 bases). The V gene's germline CDR1 is KGHDR and CDR2 SFDVKD. CDR3 size: 15 residues. The V gene lost 9 bases and the J gene lost 4 bases, with 18 bases spanning the gap. Here the CDR3 reads CATQTTRGTYNEQFF. CDR3 in DNA: TGTGCCACCCAGACGACTAGGGGAACATACAATGAGCAGTTCTTC.

V usage is TRBV7-3 and J usage is TRBJ2-7, with 11 bases matching TRBD2. This CDR3 has 16 residues. CDR1 SGHTA and CDR2 FQGTGA come from the germline V gene. The V segment lost 1 base and the J segment 0 bases; nucleotides outside the gene matches: 2. The CDR3 sequence is CASSLRLAGGSYEQYF. DNA for the CDR3: TGTGCCAGCAGCTTAAGGCTAGCGGGGGGCTCCTACGAGCAGTACTTC.

This clonotype was seen a few times. The chain joins TRBV5-1 to TRBJ2-1; D gene ambiguous. V was clipped by 5 bases and J by 10 bases, with 19 bases between them. Germline loops: CDR1 SGHRS, CDR2 YFSETQ. CDR3 length: 14 amino acids. The CDR3 here is CASRIHPPTREQFF. The CDR3 DNA reads TGCGCCAGCAGAATCCATCCTCCGACAAGGGAGCAGTTCTTC.

CDR3: CASSDPGGSSHEQYF. CDR3 coding DNA: TGTGCCAGCAGTGACCCAGGGGGCTCAAGCCACGAGCAGTACTTC. The chain employs TRBV6-1 and TRBJ2-7; the match to TRBD1 covers 8 bases. V dropped 3 bases and J dropped 5; count of bases not matched to a gene: 9. Looked up from germline, CDR1 is MNHNS and CDR2 is SASEGT. This CDR3 comprises 15 residues.

Comment on this clonotype: A much larger clone lies a single base off, so this may be a read error. This chain connects TRBV11-2 to TRBJ1-5; D ambiguous. V was trimmed by 0 bases and J by 3 bases, leaving 3 bases between them. This CDR3 is built from 13 residues. Germline CDR1 and CDR2: SGHAT and FQNNGV. Here the CDR3 DNA reads TGTGCCAGCAGCTTAGAGATCAATCAGCCCCAGCATTTT. It encodes CASSLEINQPQHF. The full variable domain, in which reference TRBV11-2 and TRBJ1-5 provide the parts outside the CDR3, is EAGVAQSPRYKIIEKRQSVAFWCNPISGHATLYWYQQILGQGPKLLIQFQNNGVVDDSQLPKDRFSAERLKGVDSTLKIQPAKLEDSAVYLCASSLEINQPQHFGDGTRLSIL.

This clonotype was observed once. Here the CDR3 DNA reads TGTGCCAGCAGTTTAGGTCCCCCGACAGGGGACGTAACCCCTAACACTGAAGCTTTCTTT. This sequence encodes CASSLGPPTGDVTPNTEAFF. The chain joins TRBV12-3 or TRBV12-4 to TRBJ1-1, with 8 bases matching TRBD1. This CDR3 is built from 20 residues. The trim removed 1 base at V and 2 bases at J, leaving 18 bases unmatched.